In this sample, the clone carrying this T cell receptor (beta chain) turned up a few times. The antigen is unknown. The CDR3 has 15 residues. V was clipped by 5 bases and J by 2 bases; unmatched bases: 5. Per germline, CDR1 SEHNR and CDR2 FQNEAQ (reference sequence). This sample was taken from a study of blood T cells in healthy people across ages. Sample-barcoded 5' priming and a J-beta primer mix drove a second PCR of roughly 6 to 12 cycles. A single record per CDR3 protein comes from TCRdb applying MiXCR to the 5' RACE reads. The repertoire has fewer than 2,000,000 distinct CDR3 sequences, about two fifths of them found once; the top ten carry under 25%. The study's findings and limits: The study regarded diversity estimates from one million T cells as underestimates.

The TCR was taken from a human donor in good health. The chain is built from TRBV7-9 and TRBJ2-1, with 8 nucleotides matching TRBD2. Input material: blood. CDR3 nucleotides: TGTGCCAGCAGCCGTCGGCGGGGGGCCTACAATGAGCAGTTCTTC. It yields the protein CASSRRRGAYNEQFF.